This TCR beta chain was sequenced during a study of Ad26.COV2.S vaccination and SARS-CoV-2 variants. On the study more broadly: Ad26.COV2.S arm of COV1001 included the donor. Intramuscularly, Ad26.COV2.S was given either once or twice, 56 days apart.

Treatment reported: about 20 received Ad26.COV2.S at low or high dose, single or two shots; several received placebo; per-sample allocation not given. The samples date from day 63 after the first vaccine or placebo injection. Its platform was an Ad26 vector, and its expressed antigen was Wuhan-strain SARS-CoV-2 spike. Libraries were prepared by immunoSEQ multiplex PCR; TCRdb keeps only in-frame clonotypes and omits some of them. This table has more than 400,000 clones, over 80% appearing once. The V gene's germline CDR1 is LNHDA and CDR2 SQIVND (reference sequence). V was shortened by 6 bases and J by 0 bases, with 13 bases between the two germline ends. The CDR3 runs to 15 residues.

The origin of this receptor is a person between 18 and 65 years old who received the Ad26.COV2.S COVID-19 vaccine or a placebo. Specimen: peripheral blood, collected in a trial of Ad26.COV2.S vaccine versus placebo. This chain uses TRBV19 with TRBJ2-3; D is possibly TRBD1 (5 bases). CDR3 nucleotide sequence: TGTGCCAGTAGAAAGACAGTTACTAGCACAGATACGCAGTATTTT. It encodes CASRKTVTSTDTQYF.